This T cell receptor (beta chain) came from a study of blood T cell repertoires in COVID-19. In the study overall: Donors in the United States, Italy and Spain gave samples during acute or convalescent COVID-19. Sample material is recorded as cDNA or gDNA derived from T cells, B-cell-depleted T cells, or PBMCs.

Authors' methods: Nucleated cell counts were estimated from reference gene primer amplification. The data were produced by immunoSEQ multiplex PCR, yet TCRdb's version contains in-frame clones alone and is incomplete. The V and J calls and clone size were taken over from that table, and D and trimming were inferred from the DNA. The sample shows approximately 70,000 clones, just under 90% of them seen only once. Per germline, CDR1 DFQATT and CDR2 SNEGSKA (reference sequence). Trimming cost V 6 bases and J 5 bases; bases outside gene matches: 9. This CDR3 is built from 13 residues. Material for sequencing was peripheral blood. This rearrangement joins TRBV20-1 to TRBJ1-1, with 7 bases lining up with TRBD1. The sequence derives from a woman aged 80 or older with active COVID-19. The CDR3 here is CSASRGRDTEAFF. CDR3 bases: TGCAGTGCCAGTAGGGGGCGGGATACTGAAGCTTTCTTT.